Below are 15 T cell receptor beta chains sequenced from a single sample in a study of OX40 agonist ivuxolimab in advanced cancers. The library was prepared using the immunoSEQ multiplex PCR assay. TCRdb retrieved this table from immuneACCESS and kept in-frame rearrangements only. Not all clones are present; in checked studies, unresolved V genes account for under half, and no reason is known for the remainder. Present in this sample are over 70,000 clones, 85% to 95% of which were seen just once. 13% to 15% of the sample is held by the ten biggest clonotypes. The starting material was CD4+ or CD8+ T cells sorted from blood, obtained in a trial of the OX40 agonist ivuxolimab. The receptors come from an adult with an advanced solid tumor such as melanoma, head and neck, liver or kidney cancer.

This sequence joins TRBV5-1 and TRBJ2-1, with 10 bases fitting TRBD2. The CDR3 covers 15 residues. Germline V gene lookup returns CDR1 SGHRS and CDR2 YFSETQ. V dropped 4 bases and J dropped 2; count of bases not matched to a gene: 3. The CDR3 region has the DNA TGCGCCAGCAGCCCTGGACTAGCGGCCTACAATGAGCAGTTCTTC. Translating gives CASSPGLAAYNEQFF.

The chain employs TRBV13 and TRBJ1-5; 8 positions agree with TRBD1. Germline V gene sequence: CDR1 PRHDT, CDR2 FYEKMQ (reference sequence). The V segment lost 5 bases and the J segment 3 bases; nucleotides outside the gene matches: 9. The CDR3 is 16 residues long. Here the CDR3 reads CASSDSQTGANQPQHF. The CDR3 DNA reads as TGTGCCAGCAGCGATTCCCAGACAGGGGCCAATCAGCCCCAGCATTTT.

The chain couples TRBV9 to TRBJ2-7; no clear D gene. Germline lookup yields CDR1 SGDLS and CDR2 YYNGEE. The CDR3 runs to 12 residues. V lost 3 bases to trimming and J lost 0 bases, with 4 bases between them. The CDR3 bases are TGTGCCAGCAGCGCCGACTCCTACGAGCAGTACTTC. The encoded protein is CASSADSYEQYF.

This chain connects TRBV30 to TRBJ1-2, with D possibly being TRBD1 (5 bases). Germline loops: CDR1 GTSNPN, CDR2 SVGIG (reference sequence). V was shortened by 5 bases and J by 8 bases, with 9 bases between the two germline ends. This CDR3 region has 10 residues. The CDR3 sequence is CAWAGRGYTF. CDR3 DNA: TGTGCCTGGGCAGGGCGAGGCTACACCTTC.

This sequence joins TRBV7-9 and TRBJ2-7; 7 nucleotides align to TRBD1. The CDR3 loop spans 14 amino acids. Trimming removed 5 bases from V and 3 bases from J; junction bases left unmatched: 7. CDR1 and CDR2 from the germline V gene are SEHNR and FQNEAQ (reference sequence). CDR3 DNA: TGTGCCAGCAGCCAACCCGGGACAGACTACGAGCAGTACTTC. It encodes CASSQPGTDYEQYF.

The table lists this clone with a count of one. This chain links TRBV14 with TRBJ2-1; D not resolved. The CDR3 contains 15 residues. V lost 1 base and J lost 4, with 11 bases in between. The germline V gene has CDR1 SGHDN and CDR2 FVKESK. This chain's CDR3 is CASSQGILGYNEQFF. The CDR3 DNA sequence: TGTGCCAGCAGCCAAGGGATTTTGGGGTACAATGAGCAGTTCTTC.

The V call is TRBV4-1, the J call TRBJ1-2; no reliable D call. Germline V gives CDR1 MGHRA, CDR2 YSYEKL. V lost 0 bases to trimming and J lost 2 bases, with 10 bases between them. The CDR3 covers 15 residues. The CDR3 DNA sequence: TGCGCCAGCAGCCAAGAGAGAACCCAAAACTATGGCTACACCTTC. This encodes CASSQERTQNYGYTF.

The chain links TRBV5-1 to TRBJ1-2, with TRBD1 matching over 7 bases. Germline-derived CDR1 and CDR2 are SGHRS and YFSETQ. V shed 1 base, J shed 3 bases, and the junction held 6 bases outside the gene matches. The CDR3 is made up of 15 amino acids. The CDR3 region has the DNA TGCGCCAGCAGCTTGTCTCGACAGGGCGACTATGGCTACACCTTC. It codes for CASSLSRQGDYGYTF. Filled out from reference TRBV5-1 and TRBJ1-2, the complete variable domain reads KAGVTQTPRYLIKTRGQQVTLSCSPISGHRSVSWYQQTPGQGLQFLFEYFSETQRNKGNFPGRFSGRQFSNSRSEMNVSTLELGDSALYLCASSLSRQGDYGYTFGSGTRLTVV.

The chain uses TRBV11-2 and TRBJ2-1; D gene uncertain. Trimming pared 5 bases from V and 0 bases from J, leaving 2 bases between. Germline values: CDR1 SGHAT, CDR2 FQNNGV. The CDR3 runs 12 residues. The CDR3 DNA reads TGTGCCAGCAGCCCCTCCTACAATGAGCAGTTCTTC. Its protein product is CASSPSYNEQFF.

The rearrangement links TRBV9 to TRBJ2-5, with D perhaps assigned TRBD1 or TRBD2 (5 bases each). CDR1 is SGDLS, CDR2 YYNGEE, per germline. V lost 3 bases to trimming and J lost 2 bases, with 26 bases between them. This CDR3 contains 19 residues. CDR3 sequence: CASSGGPRAALGGQETQYF. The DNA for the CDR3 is TGTGCCAGCAGCGGAGGGCCCAGGGCTGCTCTTGGCGGGCAAGAGACCCAGTACTTC.

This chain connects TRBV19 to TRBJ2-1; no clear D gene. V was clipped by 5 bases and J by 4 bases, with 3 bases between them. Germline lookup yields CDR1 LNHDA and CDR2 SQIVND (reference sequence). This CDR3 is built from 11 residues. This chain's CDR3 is CASSLYNEQFF. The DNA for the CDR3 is TGTGCCAGTAGTTTGTACAATGAGCAGTTCTTC.

The CDR3 spells CASSLVDGAEAWPQHF. CDR3 DNA sequence: TGTGCCAGCAGTTTAGTGGACGGGGCCGAGGCATGGCCCCAGCATTTT. The V call is TRBV28, the J call TRBJ1-5, with a weak D call TRBD1 (5 bases). The CDR3 has 16 amino acids. Between the trimmed V and J ends, which lost 2 bases and 9 bases, there was a span of 20 bases. Germline CDR1 is MDHEN and CDR2 is SYDVKM.

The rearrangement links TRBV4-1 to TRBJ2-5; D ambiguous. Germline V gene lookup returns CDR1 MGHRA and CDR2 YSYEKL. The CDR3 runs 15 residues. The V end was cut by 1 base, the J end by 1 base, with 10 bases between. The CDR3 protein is CASSQVRQAQETQYF. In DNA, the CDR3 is TGCGCCAGCAGCCAAGTTCGTCAGGCCCAAGAGACCCAGTACTTC.

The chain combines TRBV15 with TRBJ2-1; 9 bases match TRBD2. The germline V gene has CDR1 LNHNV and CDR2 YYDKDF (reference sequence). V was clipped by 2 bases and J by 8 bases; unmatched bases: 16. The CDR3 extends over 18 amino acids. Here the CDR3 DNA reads TGTGCCACCAGCAGAAGGATTAGGGCGGGAGGGCCTTTCGATGAGCAGTTCTTC. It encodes CATSRRIRAGGPFDEQFF.

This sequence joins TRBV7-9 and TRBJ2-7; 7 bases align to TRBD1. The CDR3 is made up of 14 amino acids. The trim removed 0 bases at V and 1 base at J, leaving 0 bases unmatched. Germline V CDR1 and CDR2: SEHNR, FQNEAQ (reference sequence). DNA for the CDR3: TGTGCCAGCAGCTTAGCGGGACAGTCCTACGAGCAGTACTTC. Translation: CASSLAGQSYEQYF.